The rows below give T cell receptor beta chains drawn from one sample of a study of T cell repertoires in cytomegalovirus infection. TCRdb independently ran MiXCR on the reads; one entry per CDR3 protein. The table has approximately 260,000 distinct CDR3 sequences, approximately 17% seen once. The specimen was CD8+ T cells from PBMCs. The receptors derive from a human donor in good health (CMV status not recorded). Some clones in this sample may be carry-over from other donors' samples. The CDR3 runs from the conserved cysteine through the conserved F or W. D genes are given only for firm matches. Only some rows state a clone size, as once, few, many or a class for expanded clones.

V gene: TRBV3-1
clone size: NA
D gene: NA
J gene: TRBJ2-7
CDR3 DNA: TGTGCCAGCAGCCAAAAATTTATCTCGGACGAGCAGTACTTC
CDR3 protein: CASSQKFISDEQYF

V gene: TRBV20-1
clone size: NA
D gene: NA
J gene: TRBJ2-1
CDR3 DNA: TGCAGTGCTAATATTAATGGAAGGGCGCCGGGATTGGAGCAGTTCTTC
CDR3 protein: CSANINGRAPGLEQFF

V gene: TRBV5-6
clone size: few
D gene: NA
J gene: TRBJ2-3
CDR3 DNA: TGTGCCAGCAGCTTGGCGGGGACCAGCACAGATACGCAGTATTTT
CDR3 protein: CASSLAGTSTDTQYF

V gene: TRBV29-1
clone size: NA
D gene: NA
J gene: TRBJ2-7
CDR3 DNA: TGCAGCGTCCGGGACGGGTTCAACTACGAGCAGTACTTC
CDR3 protein: CSVRDGFNYEQYF

V gene: TRBV7-8
clone size: many
D gene: TRBD2
J gene: TRBJ2-1
CDR3 DNA: TGTGCCAGCAGCTCCGGGGGGACTAACTACAATGAGCAGTTCTTC
CDR3 protein: CASSSGGTNYNEQFF

V gene: TRBV6-2/TRBV6-3
clone size: NA
D gene: TRBD2
J gene: TRBJ2-3
CDR3 DNA: TGTGCCAGCAGTTACGGGCAGTCGAAGGGACTAGCGGGGCGCGCAGATACGCAGTATTTT
CDR3 protein: CASSYGQSKGLAGRADTQYF

V gene: TRBV2
clone size: NA
D gene: NA
J gene: TRBJ2-1
CDR3 DNA: TGTGCCAGCACGAGGGCTAGCGCATACAATGAGCAGTTCTTC
CDR3 protein: CASTRASAYNEQFF

V gene: TRBV7-8
clone size: many
D gene: TRBD1
J gene: TRBJ1-1
CDR3 DNA: TGTGCCAGCAGCTTAGTAGGGACAGAAAGCATGAACACTGAAGCTTTCTTT
CDR3 protein: CASSLVGTESMNTEAFF

V gene: TRBV4-1
clone size: NA
D gene: TRBD1
J gene: TRBJ2-7
CDR3 DNA: TGCGCCAGCAGCCAAGATCTCAATGGCAGGGGGCTAATTTACGAGCAGTACTTC
CDR3 protein: CASSQDLNGRGLIYEQYF

V gene: TRBV5-1
clone size: many
D gene: TRBD2
J gene: TRBJ2-1
CDR3 DNA: TGCGCCAGCACCCCTAGCGGGGGCTACAATGAGCAGTTCTTC
CDR3 protein: CASTPSGGYNEQFF

V gene: TRBV27
clone size: many
D gene: TRBD1
J gene: TRBJ1-5
CDR3 DNA: TGTGCCAGCAGTAGAGCCGGGACAGAAAATCAGCCCCAGCATTTT
CDR3 protein: CASSRAGTENQPQHF

V gene: TRBV6-2/TRBV6-3
clone size: few
D gene: TRBD2
J gene: TRBJ2-1
CDR3 DNA: TGTGCCAGCAGTTACTCGACTAGCGGGGTTTTTGATGAGCAGTTCTTC
CDR3 protein: CASSYSTSGVFDEQFF

V gene: TRBV27
clone size: NA
D gene: TRBD1
J gene: TRBJ1-2
CDR3 DNA: TGTGCCAGCAGTCCGACAGGGTTGGGAGGCTACACCTTC
CDR3 protein: CASSPTGLGGYTF

V gene: TRBV5-5
clone size: NA
D gene: NA
J gene: TRBJ2-1
CDR3 DNA: TGTGCCAGCCGTTCCGCCCCGAGGGTTTACAATGAGCAGTTCTTC
CDR3 protein: CASRSAPRVYNEQFF

V gene: TRBV20-1
clone size: many
D gene: NA
J gene: TRBJ2-7
CDR3 DNA: TGCAGTGCACGATGGTCCGGCTCCTACGAGCAGTACTTC
CDR3 protein: CSARWSGSYEQYF